A single sample gave rise to the 31 T cell receptor beta chains below, sequenced in a study of PD-1 blockade in classical Hodgkin lymphoma. Time point in this sample: newly diagnosed, previously untreated cHL patient sample. TCRdb keeps only in-frame clones here, not all; method: immunoSEQ multiplex PCR. The repertoire holds about 21,000 clones, 94% seen once, with roughly 5.1% in the top ten. Sequencing was done on a sample of peripheral blood mononuclear cells (PBMCs). Receptors were obtained from a human donor with classical Hodgkin lymphoma.

The chain couples TRBV19 to TRBJ1-2, with 8 bases identical to TRBD1. Germline-derived CDR1 and CDR2 are LNHDA and SQIVND (reference sequence). The CDR3 loop spans 13 amino acids. V gave up 7 bases and J gave up 4 bases; unmatched junction bases: 5. The CDR3 here is CASNPDRGYGYTF. CDR3 DNA: TGTGCCAGTAACCCAGACAGGGGCTATGGCTACACCTTC.

J is TRBJ2-7 and V is TRBV7-9, with D uncertain. Germline-derived CDR1 and CDR2 are SEHNR and FQNEAQ (reference sequence). V was cut by 5 bases and J by 0 bases, with 11 bases left in between. This CDR3 has 14 residues. CDR3 sequence: CASSMSGLSYEQYF. CDR3 nucleotides: TGTGCCAGCAGCATGTCGGGCCTCTCCTACGAGCAGTACTTC.

The rearrangement links TRBV10-3 to TRBJ2-3; possibly TRBD1 for D (6 bases). Between the trimmed V and J ends, which lost 10 bases and 0 bases, there was a span of 14 bases. The CDR3 is 14 residues long. The germline V gene encodes CDR1 ENHRY and CDR2 SYGVKD. The CDR3 DNA reads TGTGCCACCAGGGGCCAAGGGAGCACAGATACGCAGTATTTT. Translating gives CATRGQGSTDTQYF.

The chain joins TRBV6-1 to TRBJ1-3; D possibly corresponds to TRBD1 (6 bases). Trimming shortened V by 10 bases and J by 0 bases, and 13 bases separated the two germline ends. Germline assignment: CDR1 MNHNS and CDR2 SASEGT. The CDR3 has 14 residues. In DNA, the CDR3 is TGTGCCACCCAGACAGGCCTCTCTGGAAACACCATATATTTT. It translates to CATQTGLSGNTIYF.

Here the CDR3 DNA reads TGTGCCAGCAGCTTGGAGGGCCCCTTTACCAATCAGCCCCAGCATTTT. It specifies CASSLEGPFTNQPQHF. J is TRBJ1-5 and V is TRBV7-8; D gene ambiguous. Per germline, CDR1 SGHVS and CDR2 FQNEAQ. Trimming took 3 bases from V and 3 from J, leaving 15 bases between them. This CDR3 has 16 amino acids. Full variable domain (rest looked up from reference TRBV7-8 and TRBJ1-5): GAGVSQSPRYKVAKRGQDVALRCDPISGHVSLFWYQQALGQGPEFLTYFQNEAQLDKSGLPSDRFFAERPEGSVSTLKIQRTQQEDSAVYLCASSLEGPFTNQPQHFGDGTRLSIL.

V is TRBV6-6 and J is TRBJ2-1, with a possible D match to TRBD1 (6 bases). Germline assignment: CDR1 MNHNY and CDR2 SVGAGI (reference sequence). Trimming took 5 bases from V and 4 from J, leaving 9 bases between them. This CDR3 has 13 residues. CDR3 nucleotides: TGTGCCAGCAGTGCCGGACAGTACAATGAGCAGTTCTTC. Its protein is CASSAGQYNEQFF.

V is TRBV10-2 and J is TRBJ1-2, with D unresolved. This CDR3 region has 15 residues. Trimming took off 3 bases at V and 3 bases at J, with 14 bases between the two ends. CDR1 and CDR2 (germline): WSHSY, SAAADI. The DNA for the CDR3 is TGCGCCAGCAGTGATAGTGCGGCCTATTACTATGGCTACACCTTC. Translated, it gives CASSDSAAYYYGYTF.

J is TRBJ2-3 and V is TRBV11-2, with D maybe TRBD1 (7 bases). The CDR3 has 15 amino acids. With 0 bases removed from V and 6 bases from J, the gap between germline ends came to 13 bases. The germline CDR1 and CDR2 sequences are SGHAT and FQNNGV. CDR3 in amino acids: CASSLDNRGGDTQYF. CDR3 bases: TGTGCCAGCAGCTTAGATAACAGGGGAGGTGATACGCAGTATTTT.

The chain uses TRBV27 and TRBJ1-2, with D possibly matching TRBD1 (6 bases). V was shortened by 3 bases and J by 2 bases, with 16 bases between the two germline ends. Germline V gene lookup returns CDR1 MNHEY and CDR2 SMNVEV (reference sequence). The CDR3 spans 16 residues. As DNA, the CDR3 is TGTGCCAGCAGTTTTATTTGGGGGGCGCCCAACTATGGCTACACCTTC. This sequence encodes CASSFIWGAPNYGYTF.

The V call is TRBV6-6, the J call TRBJ2-7; D perhaps matches TRBD1 (5 bases). The CDR3 has 13 residues. With 2 bases removed from V and 3 bases from J, the gap between germline ends came to 8 bases. Germline values: CDR1 MNHNY, CDR2 SVGAGI (reference sequence). The CDR3 DNA sequence: TGTGCCAGCAGTTACGGCAGGGACTACGAGCAGTACTTC. Its protein is CASSYGRDYEQYF.

The chain joins TRBV10-3 to TRBJ2-5; possibly TRBD1 or TRBD2 for D (6 bases each). Trimming removed 0 bases at V and 5 bases at J, with 13 bases between. The V gene's germline CDR1 is ENHRY and CDR2 SYGVKD. The CDR3 runs to 15 residues. The CDR3 protein is CAISESGAGKETQYF. The DNA for the CDR3 is TGTGCCATCAGTGAGTCGGGGGCGGGGAAGGAGACCCAGTACTTC.

The V and J genes are TRBV6-5 and TRBJ1-1, with D tentatively TRBD1 (6 bases). Trimming left V 6 bases short and J 7 bases short, with 9 bases between. This CDR3 contains 11 residues. CDR1 MNHEY and CDR2 SVGAGI come from the germline V gene. The CDR3 loop is CASRRGSEAFF. The CDR3 nucleotides are TGTGCCAGCAGGAGGGGGAGTGAAGCTTTCTTT.

The rearrangement joins TRBV25-1 to TRBJ2-1, with D perhaps matching TRBD2 (7 bases). This CDR3 comprises 18 residues. Per the germline V gene, CDR1 is MGHDK and CDR2 is SYGVNS. Between the trimmed V and J ends, which lost 3 bases and 5 bases, there was a span of 23 bases. CDR3 protein: CASSDHTVAGGANNEQFF. DNA of the CDR3: TGTGCCAGCAGTGACCATACGGTGGCTGGGGGGGCGAACAATGAGCAGTTCTTC.

The chain joins TRBV27 to TRBJ1-6; 8 bases fit TRBD1. The CDR3 length is 16 residues. The trim removed 2 bases at V and 6 bases at J, leaving 6 bases unmatched. Per germline, CDR1 MNHEY and CDR2 SMNVEV (reference sequence). Here the CDR3 DNA reads TGTGCCAGCAGTTTAGTGACAGGGGCACCTAATTCACCCCTCCACTTT. Protein: CASSLVTGAPNSPLHF.

The chain couples TRBV6-6 to TRBJ1-3; 8 bases match TRBD1. CDR1 is MNHNY, CDR2 SVGAGI, per germline (reference sequence). Trimming at V came to 2 bases and at J to 7 bases, leaving 7 bases not matched to a gene. There are 15 residues in the CDR3. The CDR3 region is CASSYRIRDRNTIYF. CDR3 nucleotide sequence: TGTGCCAGCAGTTACCGAATCCGGGACAGGAACACCATATATTTT.

The chain has TRBV4-3 and TRBJ2-3, with no clear D. CDR3 length: 17 residues. V was clipped by 0 bases and J by 4 bases, with 17 bases between them. The germline V gene has CDR1 LGHNA and CDR2 YSLEER. The CDR3 loop reads CASSQDPAVRRPDTQYF. The CDR3 nucleotides are TGCGCCAGCAGCCAAGACCCGGCCGTACGTAGGCCAGATACGCAGTATTTT.

The chain carries TRBV2 and TRBJ2-3; D ambiguous. In germline, CDR1 is SNHLY, CDR2 FYNNEI. V gave up 5 bases and J gave up 0 bases, with 12 bases separating them. The CDR3 is 15 residues long. CDR3 region: CASSPDGVSTDTQYF. The CDR3 nucleotides are TGTGCCAGCAGTCCCGATGGAGTAAGCACAGATACGCAGTATTTT.

This rearrangement joins TRBV2 to TRBJ2-3; 10 nucleotides line up with TRBD2. Germline-derived CDR1 and CDR2 are SNHLY and FYNNEI. This CDR3 is built from 18 residues. The junction had 15 bases not matched to a gene; V was cut back by 6 bases and J by 3 bases. CDR3 DNA sequence: TGTGCCAGCAGCGACGTATACCGGACTAGCGGAGATACAGATACGCAGTATTTT. Translation gives CASSDVYRTSGDTDTQYF.

The gene calls are TRBV11-2 and TRBJ1-5; the D is unclear. Germline CDR1 and CDR2: SGHAT and FQNNGV. The CDR3 covers 13 residues. Trimming stripped 0 bases from V and 5 bases from J, with 5 bases between. The CDR3 loop reads CASSLEEDQPQHF. The CDR3 DNA reads as TGTGCCAGCAGCTTAGAAGAGGATCAGCCCCAGCATTTT. Based on the CDR3 plus reference TRBV11-2 and TRBJ1-5, the full variable domain is EAGVAQSPRYKIIEKRQSVAFWCNPISGHATLYWYQQILGQGPKLLIQFQNNGVVDDSQLPKDRFSAERLKGVDSTLKIQPAKLEDSAVYLCASSLEEDQPQHFGDGTRLSIL.

The J gene is TRBJ1-5, the V gene TRBV7-2; D gene unclear. This CDR3 has 14 residues. V lost 6 bases, J lost 2 bases, and 11 bases lay in between. Germline V CDR1 and CDR2: SGHTA, FQGNSA. CDR3 amino acids: CASRVFRGNQPQHF. The CDR3, as DNA: TGTGCCAGCAGGGTCTTTCGAGGCAATCAGCCCCAGCATTTT.

This rearrangement joins TRBV28 to TRBJ2-3; D gene ambiguous. Between the trimmed V and J ends, which lost 6 bases and 3 bases, there was a span of 10 bases. Germline CDR1 is MDHEN and CDR2 is SYDVKM. The CDR3 extends over 13 amino acids. The CDR3 protein is CASRPGGTDTQYF. DNA of the CDR3: TGTGCCAGCAGACCGGGTGGGACAGATACGCAGTATTTT.

This CDR3 is CASSLSRGNTQYF. The CDR3 coding sequence is TGTGCCAGCAGTTTATCCAGGGGAAATACGCAGTATTTT. This chain joins TRBV28 and TRBJ2-3, with a tentative D call TRBD1 (6 bases). The V end was cut by 1 base, the J end by 7 bases, with 9 bases between. The CDR3 is made up of 13 amino acids. Germline V CDR1 and CDR2: MDHEN, SYDVKM.

V and J are TRBV5-1 and TRBJ2-5, with TRBD1 matching over 8 bases. This CDR3 is 15 amino acids long. V lost 0 bases to trimming and J lost 2 bases; unmatched junction nucleotides: 3. Germline V gene data show CDR1 as SGHRS and CDR2 as YFSETQ. Here the CDR3 reads CASSLGHRGQETQYF. CDR3 nucleotide sequence: TGCGCCAGCAGCTTGGGGCACAGGGGGCAAGAGACCCAGTACTTC.

The genes are TRBV6-5 and TRBJ2-7; D ambiguous. The V and J ends lost 4 bases and 6 bases respectively, with 13 bases between them. The germline gives CDR1 MNHEY, CDR2 SVGAGI. CDR3 length: 13 residues. The CDR3 spells CASSSPQFGEQYF. The CDR3 coding sequence is TGTGCCAGCAGTTCTCCCCAATTCGGCGAGCAGTACTTC.

The J gene is TRBJ2-1, the V gene TRBV29-1, with D possibly being TRBD1 (5 bases). CDR1 and CDR2 from the germline V gene are SQVTM and ANQGSEA. Trimming took off 5 bases at V and 2 bases at J, with 16 bases between the two ends. The CDR3 covers 15 residues. The CDR3 DNA reads as TGCAGCGTTCCTGCTAAATCAGGGCCCTACAATGAGCAGTTCTTC. As protein: CSVPAKSGPYNEQFF.

This chain uses TRBV28 with TRBJ2-1; tentatively, D is TRBD2 (5 bases). CDR1 MDHEN and CDR2 SYDVKM come from the germline V gene. The V gene lost 0 bases and the J gene lost 0 bases, with 6 bases spanning the gap. The CDR3 is made up of 15 amino acids. The CDR3 loop is CASSLWGSSYNEQFF. For the CDR3, the DNA is TGTGCCAGCAGTTTATGGGGGAGCTCCTACAATGAGCAGTTCTTC.

V and J are TRBV18 and TRBJ1-6; tentative D call: TRBD1 (5 bases). With 2 bases removed from V and 5 bases from J, the gap between germline ends came to 13 bases. This CDR3 contains 16 residues. Germline values: CDR1 KGHSH, CDR2 LQKENI. CDR3 sequence reads: CASSPRGASDNSPLHF. The DNA of the CDR3 is TGTGCCAGCTCACCAAGGGGAGCGTCCGATAATTCACCCCTCCACTTT.

V and J are TRBV6-1 and TRBJ2-5, with TRBD1 matching 7 bases. V lost 6 bases to trimming and J lost 1 base; unmatched junction nucleotides: 5. This CDR3 contains 14 residues. The germline CDR1 and CDR2 sequences are MNHNS and SASEGT. The CDR3 sequence is CASRKGQIQETQYF. In DNA, the CDR3 is TGTGCCAGCAGAAAGGGACAGATCCAAGAGACCCAGTACTTC.

The chain uses TRBV21-1 and TRBJ2-1; TRBD1 is the table's D call, not checked against the DNA. TRBV21-1 is classified as a pseudogene. The CDR3 is made up of 12 amino acids. Here the CDR3 DNA reads TGTGCCAGCAGCAAACAGGGCAATGAGCAGTTCTTC. Its protein product is CASSKQGNEQFF.

V is TRBV30 and J is TRBJ2-7; D perhaps matches TRBD2 (5 bases). CDR3 size: 13 residues. The V end was cut by 4 bases, the J end by 2 bases, with 12 bases between. CDR1 and CDR2 (germline): GTSNPN, SVGIG (reference sequence). This chain's CDR3 is CAWTEGSPYEQYF. The CDR3 coding sequence is TGTGCCTGGACTGAGGGCTCACCCTACGAGCAGTACTTC.

V and J are TRBV7-2 and TRBJ1-6; D is undetermined. Germline V gene sequence: CDR1 SGHTA, CDR2 FQGNSA. Deletions cut 1 base from V and 2 bases from J, with 6 bases between. This CDR3 region has 15 residues. The CDR3 nucleotides read TGTGCCAGCAGCTTAGGGAGAACCTATAATTCACCCCTCCACTTT. Protein: CASSLGRTYNSPLHF.